The 9 T cell receptor beta chains below all came from one sample that was sequenced in a study of Ad26.COV2.S vaccination and SARS-CoV-2 variants. Treatment indicated: 19 received Ad26.COV2.S at low or high dose, single or two shots; several received placebo; per-sample allocation not given. Following the first vaccine or placebo injection, samples were taken on day 63. The method was immunoSEQ multiplex PCR; TCRdb's version includes in-frame clones alone and lacks a portion of them. The sample shows about 460,000 clones, around 89% of them seen only once. Sequences were derived from peripheral blood, sampled in a trial of Ad26.COV2.S vaccine versus placebo. The receptors were sampled from a person between 18 and 59 years old who received the Ad26.COV2.S COVID-19 vaccine or a placebo.

The chain combines TRBV5-1 with TRBJ1-2, with 8 bases matching TRBD1. Per germline, CDR1 SGHRS and CDR2 YFSETQ. The CDR3 runs to 16 residues. The V segment lost 4 bases and the J segment 5 bases; nucleotides outside the gene matches: 13. DNA of the CDR3: TGCGCCAGCAGCGCCTCTCACAGGGGGGACTATTATGGCTACACCTTC. Translating it yields CASSASHRGDYYGYTF.

This rearrangement joins TRBV27 to TRBJ1-2; 9 nucleotides line up with TRBD1. The V gene end was trimmed by 5 bases and the J gene end by 4 bases; junction bases not matched to a gene: 8. The V gene's germline CDR1 is MNHEY and CDR2 SMNVEV (reference sequence). The CDR3 length is 15 residues. CDR3 sequence: CASSPPGQGFYGYTF. CDR3 nucleotides: TGTGCCAGCAGTCCCCCGGGACAGGGATTCTATGGCTACACCTTC.

V and J are TRBV7-2 and TRBJ2-5; D is undetermined. Trimming pared 2 bases from V and 5 bases from J, leaving 9 bases between. Germline values: CDR1 SGHTA, CDR2 FQGNSA. The CDR3 loop spans 13 amino acids. The CDR3 nucleotides read TGTGCCAGCAGCTTATCTCAAGGGGAGACCCAGTACTTC. This gives the protein CASSLSQGETQYF.

The chain has TRBV12-3 or TRBV12-4 and TRBJ2-1; D is possibly TRBD2 (6 bases). The V gene lost 0 bases and the J gene lost 15 bases, with 15 bases spanning the gap. The CDR3 sequence is 13 residues long. The CDR3: CASSLAYGGHGFF. DNA for the CDR3: TGTGCCAGCAGTTTAGCTTACGGGGGTCACGGGTTCTTC.

The rearrangement joins TRBV7-6 to TRBJ2-7, with D hard to call. V was cut by 0 bases and J by 2 bases, with 11 bases left in between. This CDR3 comprises 15 residues. Germline CDR1 SGHVS, CDR2 FNYEAQ. The CDR3 DNA is TGTGCCAGCAGCTTAGCCCTTGAACAGACCTACGAGCAGTACTTC. Translation gives CASSLALEQTYEQYF. Drawing the rest from reference TRBV7-6 and TRBJ2-7, the complete variable domain is GAGVSQSPRYKVTKRGQDVALRCDPISGHVSLYWYRQALGQGPEFLTYFNYEAQQDKSGLPNDRFSAERPEGSISTLTIQRTEQRDSAMYRCASSLALEQTYEQYFGPGTRLTVT.

The chain uses TRBV6-5 and TRBJ2-7; TRBD2 matches at 11 bases. Germline-derived CDR1 and CDR2 are MNHEY and SVGAGI. Trimming cost V 7 bases and J 2 bases; bases outside gene matches: 7. The CDR3 consists of 15 residues. DNA of the CDR3: TGTGCCAGCACCAGACTAGCGGGGTTAGCCTACGAGCAGTACTTC. It is translated as CASTRLAGLAYEQYF.

The V and J genes are TRBV2 and TRBJ1-5; D unresolved. CDR3 size: 15 residues. Per the germline V gene, CDR1 is SNHLY and CDR2 is FYNNEI. V was shortened by 3 bases and J by 5 bases, with 14 bases between the two germline ends. The CDR3, as DNA: TGTGCCAGCAGTGATGCAAACACTCCCCATCAGCCCCAGCATTTT. Its translation is CASSDANTPHQPQHF.

The V and J genes are TRBV9 and TRBJ1-3; 9 bases agree with TRBD1. CDR1 and CDR2 from the germline V gene are SGDLS and YYNGEE. The CDR3 consists of 16 residues. J gave up 6 bases and V 4 bases, and 11 bases lay outside the gene matches. CDR3 amino acids: CASSLGTGLPENTIYF. As DNA, the CDR3 is TGTGCCAGCAGCTTAGGGACAGGGCTCCCCGAAAACACCATATATTTT.

The chain links TRBV15 to TRBJ2-1; 9 bases align to TRBD2. The germline V gene has CDR1 LNHNV and CDR2 YYDKDF (reference sequence). The CDR3 runs 16 residues. The V segment lost 3 bases and the J segment 2 bases; nucleotides outside the gene matches: 5. The chain's CDR3 is CATSSSSGETYNEQFF. CDR3 bases: TGTGCCACCAGCAGTTCTAGCGGGGAAACCTACAATGAGCAGTTCTTC.